This TCR beta chain was identified during a study of glioma-infiltrating T cells. Regarding the study as a whole: Tissue and blood shared very few CDR3 sequences.

Using RNA template, CDR3s of TCR alpha and beta were amplified with iRepertoire arm-PCR. One-step reverse transcription and amplification started from around 100-400 ng of tissue mRNA or PBMC total RNA. TCRdb recomputed calls from the multiplex PCR reads with MiXCR, one row per CDR3 protein. The sample lists approximately 120,000 distinct CDR3 sequences; roughly 25% were seen once. This clonotype was counted between two and nine times. Its antigen is undetermined. Trimming cost V 4 bases and J 0 bases; bases outside gene matches: 11. Germline CDR1 reads SQVTM; CDR2 reads ANQGSEA. The CDR3 extends over 16 amino acids.

The chain has TRBV29-1 and TRBJ2-7, with 8 bases that match TRBD1. This clonotype originated in a human donor with low-grade glioma or glioblastoma, undergoing nonglioma brain surgery, or in good health (not recorded which). The sequenced sample was glioma tissue, nonneoplastic brain tissue, or PBMCs (not recorded which). The CDR3 DNA follows: TGCAGCGTTGGGATACCAACAGGGGGACACTCCTACGAGCAGTACTTC. Its protein product is CSVGIPTGGHSYEQYF.